These 27 T cell receptor beta chains share one sample of origin, sequenced in a study of OX40 agonist ivuxolimab in advanced cancers. Generated by immunoSEQ multiplex PCR, the TCRdb table keeps only in-frame clones and is missing some. The table has over 40,000 clones, more than 75% seen once; the top ten hold about 3.6%. Sequencing was performed on CD4+ or CD8+ T cells sorted from blood, taken in a trial of the OX40 agonist ivuxolimab. These receptor sequences come from an adult with an advanced solid tumor such as melanoma, head and neck, liver or kidney cancer.

The CDR3 nucleotides read TGTGCCACCAGCAGAGATATCAGCTCTGGGGCCAACGTCCTGACTTTC. It codes for CATSRDISSGANVLTF. The chain carries TRBV15 and TRBJ2-6; no clear D. The CDR3 extends over 16 amino acids. Trimming shortened V by 0 bases and J by 0 bases, and 6 bases separated the two germline ends. From germline, CDR1 is LNHNV and CDR2 YYDKDF (reference sequence).

J is TRBJ1-6 and V is TRBV19; D not resolved. V was pared by 5 bases and J by 9 bases, with 14 bases between. Per germline, CDR1 LNHDA and CDR2 SQIVND (reference sequence). The CDR3 has 14 amino acids. The CDR3 here is CASSVGSQFSPLHF. The CDR3 DNA reads TGTGCCAGTAGTGTGGGCAGCCAGTTTTCACCCCTCCACTTT.

This chain joins TRBV18 and TRBJ2-1; 12 nucleotides align to TRBD1. The CDR3 has 17 residues. Germline-derived CDR1 and CDR2 are KGHSH and LQKENI. The trim removed 5 bases at V and 4 bases at J, leaving 9 bases unmatched. The CDR3 DNA follows: TGTGCCAGCTCAGGCCCGGGACAGGGGGCTTTATACAATGAGCAGTTCTTC. This translates into CASSGPGQGALYNEQFF.

The rearrangement joins TRBV5-4 to TRBJ2-5; 8 nucleotides match TRBD2. J was trimmed by 7 bases and V by 2 bases; bases with no gene match: 10. From germline, CDR1 is SGHNT and CDR2 YYREEE (reference sequence). The CDR3 covers 15 residues. The CDR3 reads CASSFGLAPKGTQYF. CDR3 bases: TGTGCCAGCAGCTTTGGACTAGCCCCTAAAGGGACCCAGTACTTC. Supplemented by reference TRBV5-4 and TRBJ2-5, the full variable domain reads ETGVTQSPTHLIKTRGQQVTLRCSSQSGHNTVSWYQQALGQGPQFIFQYYREEENGRGNFPPRFSGLQFPNYSSELNVNALELDDSALYLCASSFGLAPKGTQYFGPGTRLLVL.

The chain is built from TRBV11-3 and TRBJ2-1; 8 bases map to TRBD2. The ends lost 0 bases at V and 15 bases at J; junction bases unmatched: 10. Per germline, CDR1 SGHNT and CDR2 YENEEA. The CDR3 is made up of 14 amino acids. The CDR3 region is CASSLEGSSGTLFF. The CDR3 DNA sequence: TGTGCCAGCAGCTTAGAGGGGAGTAGCGGGACGCTGTTCTTC.

The CDR3 loop reads CASSPGGPGNEQFF. CDR3 sequence (DNA): TGTGCCAGCAGCCCCGGAGGGCCAGGGAATGAGCAGTTCTTC. V gene TRBV7-9 combines with J gene TRBJ2-1, with D possibly matching TRBD2 (6 bases). CDR1 SEHNR and CDR2 FQNEAQ come from the germline V gene (reference sequence). CDR3 length equals 14 residues. The germline V and J ends were trimmed by 5 bases and 7 bases, with 15 bases remaining between them.

The genes are TRBV7-9 and TRBJ2-7; the D is unclear. The CDR3 loop spans 11 amino acids. Germline CDR1 and CDR2: SEHNR and FQNEAQ (reference sequence). V dropped 2 bases and J dropped 1 base, with 0 bases sitting between them. The CDR3 nucleotides read TGTGCCAGCAGCTTATCCTACGAGCAGTACTTC. Its protein is CASSLSYEQYF.

The CDR3 DNA reads as TGTGCCATCAGTGAGAGACAGGGGGCTGAAGCTTTCTTT. Residues: CAISERQGAEAFF. V and J are TRBV10-3 and TRBJ1-1; 9 bases agree with TRBD1. The CDR3 runs to 13 residues. Unmatched junction bases numbered 1, after V lost 2 bases and J lost 6 bases. CDR1 is ENHRY and CDR2 is SYGVKD in the germline V gene.

V usage is TRBV28 and J usage is TRBJ2-7; no reliable D call. This CDR3 region has 14 residues. CDR1 is MDHEN, CDR2 SYDVKM, per germline. With 1 base removed from V and 4 bases from J, the gap between germline ends came to 11 bases. The CDR3 DNA reads as TGTGCCAGCAGTTTATTCCAGGTTTGGTACGAGCAGTACTTC. Its translation: CASSLFQVWYEQYF.

The V gene is TRBV7-8, the J gene TRBJ1-4; a possible D gene is TRBD1 (5 bases). Germline V CDR1 and CDR2: SGHVS, FQNEAQ. V was trimmed by 4 bases and J by 3 bases, leaving 15 bases between them. The CDR3 is 16 residues long. Here the CDR3 reads CASSSRTPRANEKLFF. DNA of the CDR3: TGTGCCAGCAGCTCCCGGACGCCCAGGGCTAATGAAAAACTGTTTTTT.

CDR3 amino acids: CASSRLATTGELFF. CDR3 nucleotide sequence: TGTGCCAGTAGTCGCCTAGCCACAACCGGGGAGCTGTTTTTT. V gene TRBV19 combines with J gene TRBJ2-2, with D maybe TRBD2 (5 bases). There are 14 residues in the CDR3. Germline V gives CDR1 LNHDA, CDR2 SQIVND (reference sequence). V dropped 5 bases and J dropped 5 bases, with 12 bases sitting between them.

The chain carries TRBV5-1 and TRBJ1-1, with TRBD1 matching 9 bases. The germline gives CDR1 SGHRS, CDR2 YFSETQ. Trimming removed 3 bases from V and 7 bases from J; junction bases left unmatched: 4. The CDR3 sequence is 13 residues long. This CDR3 is CASSSSDRGEAFF. The CDR3 region has the DNA TGCGCCAGCAGCTCCTCGGACAGGGGTGAAGCTTTCTTT.

The chain couples TRBV28 to TRBJ2-1, with a tentative D call TRBD2 (5 bases). This CDR3 has 14 residues. V dropped 4 bases and J dropped 4 bases, with 11 bases sitting between them. Germline loops: CDR1 MDHEN, CDR2 SYDVKM. The CDR3 region is CASSSGMRYNEQFF. CDR3 DNA: TGTGCCAGCAGTTCCGGGATGCGGTACAATGAGCAGTTCTTC.

The chain is built from TRBV5-5 and TRBJ1-2; D gene uncertain. V was clipped by 0 bases and J by 4 bases, with 10 bases between them. The germline CDR1 and CDR2 sequences are SGHKS and YYEKEE (reference sequence). This CDR3 is 14 amino acids long. The CDR3 bases are TGTGCCAGCAGCTTGGACGCCAATCCCTATGGCTACACCTTC. Residues: CASSLDANPYGYTF.

The chain employs TRBV7-2 and TRBJ2-7; possibly TRBD2 for D (5 bases). Trimming removed 1 base at V and 0 bases at J, with 7 bases between. Germline lookup yields CDR1 SGHTA and CDR2 FQGNSA. This CDR3 contains 14 residues. The CDR3 sequence is CASSLERSSYEQYF. Here the CDR3 DNA reads TGTGCCAGCAGCTTAGAGCGGAGCTCCTACGAGCAGTACTTC.

The V gene is TRBV19, the J gene TRBJ2-5; D may correspond to TRBD1 or TRBD2 (5 bases each). Between the trimmed V and J ends, which lost 4 bases and 1 base, there was a span of 16 bases. The CDR3 consists of 16 residues. Per germline, CDR1 LNHDA and CDR2 SQIVND (reference sequence). The DNA for the CDR3 is TGTGCCAGTAGTACCTCGACGAGGGGAACCCAAGAGACCCAGTACTTC. This sequence encodes CASSTSTRGTQETQYF.

This clone was recorded only once. This chain uses TRBV7-2 with TRBJ2-5, with 7 nucleotides matching TRBD2. With 3 bases clipped from V and 5 bases from J, the junction kept 3 bases outside the gene matches. CDR1 and CDR2 from the germline V gene are SGHTA and FQGNSA. The CDR3 contains 13 residues. The CDR3 DNA is TGTGCCAGCAGCTTTTCACTAGCGGAGACCCAGTACTTC. This gives the protein CASSFSLAETQYF.

V and J are TRBV4-2 and TRBJ2-5; D call uncertain. Trimming pared 0 bases from V and 4 bases from J, leaving 6 bases between. CDR3 length: 13 residues. Germline V gives CDR1 LGHNA, CDR2 YNFKEQ. The DNA for the CDR3 is TGTGCCAGCAGCCAAGAACAGCTAGAGACCCAGTACTTC. Its translation is CASSQEQLETQYF.

Comments on this clone: Other nucleotide sequences from this sample produce the same CDR3. V is TRBV28 and J is TRBJ1-4; 7 bases agree with TRBD1. Germline CDR1 is MDHEN and CDR2 is SYDVKM. CDR3 length: 14 amino acids. J gave up 3 bases and V 7 bases, and 5 bases lay outside the gene matches. CDR3 protein: CASKQGTANEKLFF. The CDR3 DNA reads TGTGCCAGCAAACAAGGGACAGCTAATGAAAAACTGTTTTTT. Variable domain in full (rest from reference TRBV28 and TRBJ1-4): DVKVTQSSRYLVKRTGEKVFLECVQDMDHENMFWYRQDPGLGLRLIYFSYDVKMKEKGDIPEGYSVSREKKERFSLILESASTNQTSMYLCASKQGTANEKLFFGSGTQLSVL.

The J gene is TRBJ1-5, the V gene TRBV6-5, with 7 bases aligning to TRBD1. The V and J ends lost 6 bases and 6 bases, in that order; junction bases with no gene match: 5. The CDR3 contains 13 residues. The germline CDR1 and CDR2 sequences are MNHEY and SVGAGI. As DNA, the CDR3 is TGTGCCAGCAGGACTGGGACAGTTCAGCCCCAGCATTTT. The encoded protein is CASRTGTVQPQHF.

The genes are TRBV10-1 and TRBJ2-1; 8 bases fit TRBD1. The CDR3 extends over 15 amino acids. V trimming: 5 bases; J trimming: 6 bases; junction bases outside the gene matches: 9. Germline loops: CDR1 WNHNN, CDR2 SYGVQD (reference sequence). CDR3: CASSPDRGLGNEQFF. Written as DNA, the CDR3 is TGCGCCAGCAGTCCTGACAGGGGTCTAGGCAATGAGCAGTTCTTC.

The gene calls are TRBV30 and TRBJ2-7; 9 bases align to TRBD1. J lost 3 bases, V lost 4 bases, and 7 bases had no gene match. Germline V gene lookup returns CDR1 GTSNPN and CDR2 SVGIG (reference sequence). The CDR3 is 14 residues long. CDR3 sequence (DNA): TGTGCCTGGACCCTCGGACAGGGGTACTACGAGCAGTACTTC. This translates into CAWTLGQGYYEQYF.

This chain connects TRBV5-1 to TRBJ1-6, with D uncertain. V gave up 0 bases and J gave up 6 bases, with 7 bases separating them. The CDR3 covers 14 residues. Per the germline V gene, CDR1 is SGHRS and CDR2 is YFSETQ. The CDR3 DNA reads TGCGCCAGCAGCTTGGCACAGCCTAATTCACCCCTCCACTTT. Translation: CASSLAQPNSPLHF.

V gene TRBV18 combines with J gene TRBJ2-3; D is unclear. V shed 6 bases and J shed 2 bases, with 12 bases lying between them. The CDR3 runs 14 residues. Germline V lookup: CDR1 KGHSH, CDR2 LQKENI. This CDR3 is CASSPADHTDTQYF. The CDR3 region has the DNA TGTGCCAGCTCGCCCGCGGACCACACAGATACGCAGTATTTT.

The chain employs TRBV6-5 and TRBJ1-1; D unresolved. CDR3 length: 14 residues. The V end was cut by 0 bases, the J end by 1 base, with 6 bases between. Germline assignment: CDR1 MNHEY and CDR2 SVGAGI. In DNA form, the CDR3 reads TGTGCCAGCAGTTACTCGAAATGGAACACTGAAGCTTTCTTT. Translated, it gives CASSYSKWNTEAFF.

J is TRBJ2-5 and V is TRBV29-1; possibly TRBD1 for D (5 bases). Germline CDR1 reads SQVTM; CDR2 reads ANQGSEA. V was shortened by 4 bases and J by 2 bases, with 20 bases between the two germline ends. The CDR3 extends over 16 amino acids. The CDR3 reads CSVGGPKSQLQETQYF. CDR3 in DNA: TGCAGCGTTGGGGGCCCAAAGAGCCAGCTACAAGAGACCCAGTACTTC.

The V call is TRBV11-3, the J call TRBJ1-1, with 7 positions matching TRBD1. Germline assignment: CDR1 SGHNT and CDR2 YENEEA. CDR3 length: 14 residues. J gave up 4 bases and V 5 bases, and 7 bases lay outside the gene matches. The CDR3 loop reads CASSPEGAGTEAFF. As DNA, the CDR3 is TGTGCCAGCAGCCCAGAGGGGGCTGGCACTGAAGCTTTCTTT.